This T cell receptor (beta chain) was sequenced in a study of T cell responses to AZD1222 COVID-19 vaccine. Data came from immunoSEQ multiplex PCR; TCRdb stores just in-frame clones and leaves some out. The table shows about 99,000 clones, with approximately 89% occurring only once. Points on this clone: No antigen is known for it.

Whole-study findings and limits: The number of AZD1222 recipients seropositive at baseline was only five to seven. Recipients of two AZD1222 doses showed rising Spike-specific TCR breadth and depth. The span of vaccine-associated CD4 TCRs extended across spike, with dominance at 160-218 and 743-854.

Per germline, CDR1 SGDLS and CDR2 YYNGEE. CDR3 length: 16 amino acids. Between the trimmed V and J ends, which lost 0 bases and 2 bases, there was a span of 14 bases. The TCR sequence derives from an adult in good health. The chain combines TRBV9 with TRBJ1-2, with D uncertain. The sample here was peripheral blood, taken on day 0 of AZD1222 vaccination. CDR3 region: CASSVGAAQANYGYTF. The CDR3 nucleotides read TGTGCCAGCAGCGTAGGGGCAGCCCAGGCAAACTATGGCTACACCTTC.